Sequencing of this T cell receptor beta chain was carried out in a study of blood T cell repertoires in COVID-19. The length of the CDR3 is 12 residues. The V gene's germline CDR1 is MNHEY and CDR2 SVGAGI. Trimming took off 6 bases at V and 3 bases at J, with 9 bases between the two ends. Clones were read by immunoSEQ multiplex PCR, and TCRdb kept only the in-frame ones, dropping some. The sample includes 130,000 to 150,000 clones, 70% to 85% of them seen just once. This receptor was taken from an elderly woman in a cohort sampled during active or convalescent COVID-19. The chain carries TRBV6-5 and TRBJ2-7; a weak D match, TRBD1 (5 bases). The material sequenced was peripheral blood. Here the CDR3 reads CASSKDNYEQYV. DNA for the CDR3: TGTGCCAGCAGCAAGGACAACTACGAGCAGTACGTC.